These 26 T cell receptor beta chains were sequenced from one sample in a study of tumor-infiltrating lymphocytes in primary liver carcinoma. Total RNA and DNA came together from approximately 20-30 mg of bulk tissue without cell sorting. The template, roughly 510 ng total RNA, yielded TCR beta cDNA made with a constant-region primer. Three nested multiplex PCR rounds of slightly modified ARM-PCR generated TCR beta libraries. The study ran its first two PCR rounds for 9 to 10 cycles each, using TRBV1-TRBV30 forward primers and a C-beta reverse primer. Each CDR3 protein is one row after TCRdb ran MiXCR on the multiplex PCR reads. The sample has 50,000 to 70,000 distinct CDR3 sequences, roughly 70% seen once. Material: liver tumor tissue from sampling region 2. Documented subset: tumor region T2, inferior pole. Every receptor here comes from a man in his forties with primary liver carcinoma and hepatitis B virus infection.

A note on this clonotype: The CDR3 does not close with the conserved phenylalanine or tryptophan, likely indicating a read error. The limits of the CDR3 on the DNA are not certain, so only TCRdb's listed CDR3 is given. This chain joins TRBV11-2 and TRBJ1-4; the table assigns TRBD1, which was not confirmed against the DNA. CDR1 is SGHAT, CDR2 FQNNGV, per germline. The CDR3 region is 16 residues in length, termini included. The CDR3: CASSKTPGGTGEKLSL.

As regards this clonotype: Being one base from a much bigger clone, this may be a read error. The V gene is TRBV6-4, the J gene TRBJ1-4; no clear D. Per the germline V gene, CDR1 is MRHNA and CDR2 is SNTAGT. The V end lost 3 bases, the J end lost 4 bases, and 12 bases lay between the germline ends. The CDR3 has 15 amino acids. CDR3 in DNA: TGTGCCAGCAGTGATAGACATGGGTTTAATGAAAAACTGTTTTTT. Its protein product is CASSDRHGFNEKLFF.

The count of this clonotype is one. Its ends do not fully match the called genes, so a read error is possible. The chain uses TRBV13 and TRBJ2-1; 9 bases map to TRBD2. The CDR3 sequence is 14 residues long. Germline V CDR1 and CDR2: PRHDT, FYEKMQ (reference sequence). CDR3 amino acids: CANSLAGEYNKQFF. The CDR3, as DNA: TGTGCCAACAGCTTAGCGGGGGAGTACAATAAGCAGTTCTTC.

On this clonotype itself: A junction boundary mismatches the germline segment, possibly from a read error. In DNA, the CDR3 is TGCGACAGCGGCCAAGGGGACAGGAACTATAACTACACCTTC. Encoded protein: CDSGQGDRNYNYTF. The chain employs TRBV4-1 and TRBJ1-2; 8 bases match TRBD1. Germline lookup yields CDR1 MGHRA and CDR2 YSYEKL. The CDR3 length is 14 residues.

The J gene is TRBJ1-1, the V gene TRBV4-2, with D uncertain. This CDR3 is 16 amino acids long. V dropped 1 base and J dropped 1 base, with 13 bases sitting between them. Germline CDR1 and CDR2: LGHNA and YNFKEQ. The CDR3 region is CASSQGLQVGNTEAFF. For the CDR3, the DNA is TGTGCCAGCAGCCAAGGGCTTCAGGTGGGGAACACTGAAGCTTTCTTT.

The genes are TRBV13 and TRBJ2-3; 7 bases agree with TRBD2. Germline V gene sequence: CDR1 PRHDT, CDR2 FYEKMQ (reference sequence). CDR3 length: 15 amino acids. Unmatched junction bases numbered 7, after V lost 6 bases and J lost 1 base. The CDR3 DNA sequence: TGTGCCAGCAGTCAAGGAGGGAGGGGCACAGATACGCAGTATTTT. Translating gives CASSQGGRGTDTQYF.

DNA of the CDR3: TGTGCCAGCAGCTTAGCTCGTGATACTGAAGCTTTCTTT. This codes for CASSLARDTEAFF. This rearrangement joins TRBV11-2 to TRBJ1-1; the D is unclear. Germline CDR1 SGHAT, CDR2 FQNNGV. CDR3 length equals 13 residues. Trimming shortened V by 1 base and J by 5 bases, and 8 bases separated the two germline ends.

The genes are TRBV5-5 and TRBJ2-5; tentatively, D is TRBD1 (5 bases). CDR1 is SGHKS and CDR2 is YYEKEE in the germline V gene (reference sequence). V was shortened by 3 bases and J by 4 bases, with 13 bases between the two germline ends. CDR3 length equals 14 residues. CDR3 DNA sequence: TGTGCCAGCAGCTCGAAGAGTAGGGGAGAGACCCAGTACTTC. Amino acids: CASSSKSRGETQYF.

Comment on this clonotype: The final CDR3 position lacks the conserved phenylalanine or tryptophan, pointing to a likely read error. The chain joins TRBV11-2 to TRBJ1-4; unclear D gene. The CDR3 runs 16 residues. Germline V gene data show CDR1 as SGHAT and CDR2 as FQNNGV. The CDR3 coding sequence is TGTGTCAGCAGCAAGACTCTAGGAGGAACAAATGAAAAACTGTTTCAT. This gives the protein CVSSKTLGGTNEKLFH.

The V gene is TRBV5-6, the J gene TRBJ2-2, with D perhaps given as TRBD1 or TRBD2 (6 bases each). The CDR3 length is 15 residues. Germline-derived CDR1 and CDR2 are SGHDT and YYEEEE. Trimming removed 0 bases at V and 14 bases at J, with 20 bases between. The CDR3 bases are TGTGCCAGCAGCTTGGTTGACAGGACCACCGGGGGCCTGTTTTTT. Residues: CASSLVDRTTGGLFF.

Concerning this clonotype: A clone one base away is much larger, so this may be a read error. The CDR3 is CASSSTGGGYSDTRYF. The CDR3 nucleotides read TGTGCCAGCAGCTCAACAGGGGGGGGATATTCGGATACGCGGTATTTT. The chain has TRBV7-8 and TRBJ2-3; weak D call: TRBD1 (8 bases). CDR1 and CDR2 (germline): SGHVS, FQNEAQ. The CDR3 loop spans 16 amino acids.

To note about this clonotype: Germline and junction disagree at one end, which may indicate a read error. The rearrangement joins TRBV6-2 or TRBV6-3 to TRBJ1-5; D possibly corresponds to TRBD1 (6 bases). The CDR3 length is 13 residues. Germline values: CDR1 MNHEY, CDR2 SVGEGT. CDR3 sequence reads: CASTLVDSQPHHF. CDR3 bases: TGTGCCAGCACCCTCGTGGACAGTCAGCCCCACCATTTT.

Notes on this clonotype: At one of its ends the junction is not consistent with the germline gene, which may arise from a read error. This chain connects TRBV5-4 to TRBJ2-1; 14 positions agree with TRBD2. This CDR3 comprises 15 residues. Germline assignment: CDR1 SGHNT and CDR2 YYREEE (reference sequence). CDR3 sequence: CACSTGLAGANEEFF. The DNA for the CDR3 is TGTGCCTGCAGCACGGGACTAGCGGGAGCCAATGAGGAGTTCTTC.

Here the CDR3 DNA reads TGTGCCAGCAGCCCCTCCAGGGGGTTGGGGAACACTGAAGCTTTCTTT. Translation gives CASSPSRGLGNTEAFF. The chain recombines TRBV11-2 with TRBJ1-1, with 7 positions matching TRBD1. V was clipped by 5 bases and J by 1 base; unmatched bases: 10. Germline CDR1 and CDR2: SGHAT and FQNNGV. This CDR3 is built from 16 residues.

This sequence joins TRBV12-3 or TRBV12-4 and TRBJ2-7; 10 bases match TRBD1. The ends lost 4 bases at V and 4 bases at J; junction bases unmatched: 7. The CDR3 has 15 amino acids. The CDR3 sequence is CASSSLRDRGYEQYF. CDR3 DNA sequence: TGTGCCAGCAGTTCCCTCCGGGACAGGGGTTACGAGCAGTACTTC.

Points on this clonotype: A much larger clonotype is one base distant, so this may be a read error. The V and J genes are TRBV11-3 and TRBJ1-2; 7 bases map to TRBD1. V trimming: 5 bases; J trimming: 8 bases; junction bases outside the gene matches: 20. CDR3 length: 17 residues. Germline CDR1 and CDR2: SGHNT and YENEEA. CDR3 loop: CASSPTGQSSSNFGYTF. CDR3 bases: TGTGCCAGCAGCCCAACGGGACAGTCCTCATCCAACTTCGGCTACACCTTC.

With respect to this clonotype: A junction boundary mismatches the germline segment, possibly from a read error. The rearrangement uses TRBV4-3 and TRBJ2-7; no reliable D call. The CDR3 has 13 amino acids. Germline V gene sequence: CDR1 LGHNA, CDR2 YSLEER. CDR3 in amino acids: CTSSQDPPYERYF. CDR3 sequence (DNA): TGCACCAGCAGCCAAGATCCACCCTACGAACGGTACTTC.

This chain connects TRBV4-1 to TRBJ2-2, with unresolved D. Germline loops: CDR1 MGHRA, CDR2 YSYEKL. This CDR3 has 12 amino acids. The CDR3 spells CACSQEAGELFF. In nucleotides, the CDR3 is TGCGCGTGCAGCCAAGAAGCCGGGGAGCTGTTTTTT.

V is TRBV2 and J is TRBJ2-5, with D unclear. Germline V gene sequence: CDR1 SNHLY, CDR2 FYNNEI. This CDR3 has 14 residues. Trimming stripped 6 bases from V and 1 base from J, with 12 bases between. The CDR3, as DNA: TGTGCCAGCAGCGACATGGGGTCCCAAGAGACCCAGTACTTC. Amino acids: CASSDMGSQETQYF. The full variable domain, with the rest looked up from reference TRBV2 and TRBJ2-5, is EPEVTQTPSHQVTQMGQEVILRCVPISNHLYFYWYRQILGQKVEFLVSFYNNEISEKSEIFDDQFSVERPDGSNFTLKIRSTKLEDSAMYFCASSDMGSQETQYFGPGTRLLVL.

V is TRBV6-1 and J is TRBJ2-1; the D is unclear. The CDR3 is made up of 14 amino acids. Between the trimmed V and J ends, which lost 8 bases and 4 bases, there was a span of 15 bases. Germline-derived CDR1 and CDR2 are MNHNS and SASEGT. CDR3 sequence reads: CASSIASEYNEQFF. The CDR3 DNA is TGTGCCAGCTCCATCGCTTCTGAGTACAATGAGCAGTTCTTC.

On this clonotype itself: This sequence may be a read error, since a much larger clone differs from it by one base. The V and J genes are TRBV5-1 and TRBJ2-5; D remains ambiguous. This CDR3 is 11 amino acids long. Germline CDR1 reads SGHRS; CDR2 reads YFSETQ. Here the CDR3 reads CANSWLETQYF. In nucleotides, the CDR3 is TGCGCCAACAGCTGGTTAGAGACCCAGTACTTC.

This clonotype showed up just once. The V and J genes are TRBV29-1 and TRBJ1-2; D uncertain. This CDR3 has 11 amino acids. V was pared by 2 bases and J by 5 bases, with 6 bases between. The germline V gene encodes CDR1 SQVTM and CDR2 ANQGSEA. CDR3 nucleotides: TGCAGCGTTGAAATGGGATATGGCTACACCTTC. It translates to CSVEMGYGYTF.

This clonotype is a singleton in its sample. The junction does not match germline at one end; this may be a read error. The rearrangement links TRBV29-1 to TRBJ2-2; D may be TRBD2 (5 bases). The CDR3 extends over 16 amino acids. The germline V gene has CDR1 SQVTM and CDR2 ANQGSEA. The CDR3 DNA reads TGCTGCGTCGAATGGGTAGGGCGGTCGAACACCGGGGAGCTGTTCTTT. Translating gives CCVEWVGRSNTGELFF.

This clonotype was counted at least ten times. This chain uses TRBV10-2 with TRBJ2-3; 7 positions agree with TRBD2. J gave up 7 bases and V 7 bases, and 14 bases lay outside the gene matches. The CDR3 runs 15 residues. Germline CDR1 reads WSHSY; CDR2 reads SAAADI. The DNA for the CDR3 is TGCGCCAGCAATGAACCGAGCGGGGCCCCCAATACGCAGTATTTT. Amino acid sequence: CASNEPSGAPNTQYF.

This clonotype was found a few times. This chain uses TRBV5-5 with TRBJ1-1; D is unresolved. V lost 4 bases to trimming and J lost 3 bases, with 16 bases between them. Per germline, CDR1 SGHKS and CDR2 YYEKEE (reference sequence). The CDR3 has 15 residues. CDR3 in amino acids: CASSHEGGRYTEAFF. The CDR3, as DNA: TGTGCCAGCAGCCATGAGGGTGGGCGGTACACTGAAGCTTTCTTT.

The chain is built from TRBV11-3 and TRBJ2-2; 9 bases are shared with TRBD2. There are 16 residues in the CDR3. Germline loops: CDR1 SGHNT, CDR2 YENEEA. V shed 5 bases, J shed 3 bases, and the junction held 7 bases outside the gene matches. The DNA for the CDR3 is TGTGCCAGCAGCCCCGGACTAGCGTGCTACACCGGGGAGCTGTTTTTT. The encoded protein is CASSPGLACYTGELFF.